The clone carrying this T cell receptor (beta chain) was detected many times. Its antigen remains unidentified. Into CD45RA+ naive and CD45RA-negative memory subsets, the CD4+ cells were split. Sequencing used immunoSEQ multiplex PCR; TCRdb keeps in-frame clones, though not all of them. In the table there are fewer than 200,000 clones, approximately 70% of which are singletons. This CDR3 is 15 amino acids long. Germline V gene lookup returns CDR1 SGHTA and CDR2 FQGNSA. The ends lost 6 bases at V and 5 bases at J; junction bases unmatched: 7. This sample was included in a study of shared clonotypes between healthy human individuals. Whole-study findings and limits: Naive subsets, compared against memory subsets, generally had larger estimated richness values.

The sequence was collected from a man between 25 and 39 years old in good health. This chain joins TRBV7-2 and TRBJ1-5; 10 bases map to TRBD1. Input material: memory CD4+ T cells sorted from blood. Subset of the sample: CD45RA-negative fraction. The CDR3 DNA is TGTGCCAGCAGGCCGCTCGACAGGGGGCATCAGCCCCAGCATTTT. It translates to CASRPLDRGHQPQHF. Full variable domain (remainder filled in from reference TRBV7-2 and TRBJ1-5): GAGVSQSPSNKVTEKGKDVELRCDPISGHTALYWYRQSLGQGLEFLIYFQGNSAPDKSGLPSDRFSAERTGGSVSTLTIQRTQQEDSAVYLCASRPLDRGHQPQHFGDGTRLSIL.